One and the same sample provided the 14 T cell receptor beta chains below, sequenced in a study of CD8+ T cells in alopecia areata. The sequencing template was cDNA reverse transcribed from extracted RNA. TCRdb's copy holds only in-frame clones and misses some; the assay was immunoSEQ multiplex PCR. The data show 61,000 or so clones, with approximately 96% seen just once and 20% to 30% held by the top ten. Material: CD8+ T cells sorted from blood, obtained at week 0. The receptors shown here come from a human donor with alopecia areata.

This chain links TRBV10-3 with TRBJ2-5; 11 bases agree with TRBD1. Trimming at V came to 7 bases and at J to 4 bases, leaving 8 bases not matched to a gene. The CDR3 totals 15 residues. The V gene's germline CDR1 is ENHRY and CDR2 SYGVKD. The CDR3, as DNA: TGTGCCATCAACCGGGACAGGGGGATAACAGAGACCCAGTACTTC. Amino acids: CAINRDRGITETQYF.

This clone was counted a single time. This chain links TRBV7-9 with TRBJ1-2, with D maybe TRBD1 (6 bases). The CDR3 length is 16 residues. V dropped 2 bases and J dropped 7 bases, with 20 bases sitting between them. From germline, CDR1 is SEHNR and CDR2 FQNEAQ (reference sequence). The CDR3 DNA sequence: TGTGCCAGCAGCTTATCTACAGGGCGCACAGTGGGTGGCTACACCTTC. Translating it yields CASSLSTGRTVGGYTF.

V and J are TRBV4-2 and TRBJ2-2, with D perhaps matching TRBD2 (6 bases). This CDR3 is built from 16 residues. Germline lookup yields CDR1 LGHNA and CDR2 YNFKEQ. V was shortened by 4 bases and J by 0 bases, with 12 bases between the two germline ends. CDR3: CASSPRGDTNTGELFF. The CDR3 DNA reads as TGTGCCAGCAGCCCCCGCGGGGATACGAACACCGGGGAGCTGTTTTTT.

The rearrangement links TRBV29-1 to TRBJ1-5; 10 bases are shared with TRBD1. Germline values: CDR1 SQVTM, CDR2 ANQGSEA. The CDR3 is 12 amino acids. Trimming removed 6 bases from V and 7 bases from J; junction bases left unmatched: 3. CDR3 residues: CSVGQGEQPQHF. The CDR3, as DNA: TGCAGCGTAGGACAGGGGGAACAGCCCCAGCATTTT.

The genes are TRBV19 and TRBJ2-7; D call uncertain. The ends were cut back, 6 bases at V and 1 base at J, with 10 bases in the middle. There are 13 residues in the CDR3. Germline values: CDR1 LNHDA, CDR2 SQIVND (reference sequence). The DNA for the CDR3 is TGTGCCAGTAGCCTCGGACCGTCCTACGAGCAGTACTTC. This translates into CASSLGPSYEQYF.

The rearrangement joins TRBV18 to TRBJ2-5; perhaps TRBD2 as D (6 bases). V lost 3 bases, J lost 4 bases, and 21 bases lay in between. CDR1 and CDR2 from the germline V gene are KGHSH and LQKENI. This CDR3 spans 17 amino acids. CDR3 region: CASSPPGEAAWGETQYF. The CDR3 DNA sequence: TGTGCCAGCTCACCCCCGGGAGAGGCCGCTTGGGGAGAGACCCAGTACTTC.

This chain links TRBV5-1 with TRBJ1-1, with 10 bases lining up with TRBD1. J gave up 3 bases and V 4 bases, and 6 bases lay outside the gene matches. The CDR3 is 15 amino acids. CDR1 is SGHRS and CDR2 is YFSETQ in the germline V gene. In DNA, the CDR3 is TGCGCCAGCAGCGCACGGACAGGGGGTTACACTGAAGCTTTCTTT. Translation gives CASSARTGGYTEAFF.

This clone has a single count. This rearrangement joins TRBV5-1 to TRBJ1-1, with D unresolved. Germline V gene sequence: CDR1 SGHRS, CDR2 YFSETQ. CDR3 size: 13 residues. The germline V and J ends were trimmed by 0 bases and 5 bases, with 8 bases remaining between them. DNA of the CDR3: TGCGCCAGCAGCTTGGGAGGGAGAACTGAAGCTTTCTTT. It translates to CASSLGGRTEAFF.

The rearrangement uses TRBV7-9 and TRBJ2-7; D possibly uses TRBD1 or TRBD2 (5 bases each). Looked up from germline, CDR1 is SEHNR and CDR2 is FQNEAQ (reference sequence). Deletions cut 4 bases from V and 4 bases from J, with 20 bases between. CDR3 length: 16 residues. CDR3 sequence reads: CASSSRFARGGYEQYF. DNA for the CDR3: TGTGCCAGCAGCTCAAGGTTCGCTAGGGGCGGGTACGAGCAGTACTTC. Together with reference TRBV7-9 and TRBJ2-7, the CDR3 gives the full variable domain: DTGVSQNPRHKITKRGQNVTFRCDPISEHNRLYWYRQTLGQGPEFLTYFQNEAQLEKSRLLSDRFSAERPKGSFSTLEIQRTEQGDSAMYLCASSSRFARGGYEQYFGPGTRLTVT.

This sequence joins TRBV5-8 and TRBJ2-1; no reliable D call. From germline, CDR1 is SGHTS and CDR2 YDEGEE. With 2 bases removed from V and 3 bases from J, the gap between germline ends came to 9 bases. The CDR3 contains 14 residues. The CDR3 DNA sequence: TGTGCCAGCAGCTTCGGGCCCTACTACAATGAGCAGTTCTTC. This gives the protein CASSFGPYYNEQFF.

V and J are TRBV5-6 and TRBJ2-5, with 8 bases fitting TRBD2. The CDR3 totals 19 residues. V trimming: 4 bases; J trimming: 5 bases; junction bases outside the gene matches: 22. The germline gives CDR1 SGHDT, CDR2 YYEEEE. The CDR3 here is CASSLFHRDVSGEDETQYF. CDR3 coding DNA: TGTGCCAGCAGCCTCTTTCATAGGGACGTTAGCGGGGAGGACGAGACCCAGTACTTC.

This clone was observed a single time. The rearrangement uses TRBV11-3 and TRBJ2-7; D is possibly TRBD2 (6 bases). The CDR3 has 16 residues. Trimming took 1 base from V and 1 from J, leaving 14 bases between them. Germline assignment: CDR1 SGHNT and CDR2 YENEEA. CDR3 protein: CASSLVGGGGSYEQYF. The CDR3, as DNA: TGTGCCAGCAGCTTAGTCGGCGGTGGGGGGTCCTACGAGCAGTACTTC.

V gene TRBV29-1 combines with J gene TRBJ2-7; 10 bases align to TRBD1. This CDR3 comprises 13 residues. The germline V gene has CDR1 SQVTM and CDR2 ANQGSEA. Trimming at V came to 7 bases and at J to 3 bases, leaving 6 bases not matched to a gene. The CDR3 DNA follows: TGCAGCGCTAGGGACAGGGGTCTCTACGAGCAGTACTTC. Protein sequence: CSARDRGLYEQYF.

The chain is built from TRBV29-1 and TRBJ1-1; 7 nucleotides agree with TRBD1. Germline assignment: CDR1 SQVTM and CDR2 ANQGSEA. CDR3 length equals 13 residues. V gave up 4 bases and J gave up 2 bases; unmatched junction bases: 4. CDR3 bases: TGCAGCGTTGTCGAGGGGGCTAACACTGAAGCTTTCTTT. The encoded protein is CSVVEGANTEAFF.